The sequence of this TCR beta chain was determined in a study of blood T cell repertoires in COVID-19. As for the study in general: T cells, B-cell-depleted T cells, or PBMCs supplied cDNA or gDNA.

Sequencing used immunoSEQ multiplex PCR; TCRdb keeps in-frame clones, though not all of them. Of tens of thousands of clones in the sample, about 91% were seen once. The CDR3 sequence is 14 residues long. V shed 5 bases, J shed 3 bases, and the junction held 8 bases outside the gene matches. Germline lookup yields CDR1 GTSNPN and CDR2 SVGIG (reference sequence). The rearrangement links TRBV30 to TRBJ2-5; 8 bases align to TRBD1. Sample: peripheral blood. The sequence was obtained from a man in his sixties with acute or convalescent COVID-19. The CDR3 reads CAWSGQGDKETQYF. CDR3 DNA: TGTGCCTGGTCCGGACAGGGCGATAAAGAGACCCAGTACTTC.